The sequence of this T cell receptor (beta chain) was determined in a study of post-analysis software for immune sequencing data. The germline CDR1 and CDR2 sequences are ENHRY and SYGVKD. The V and J ends lost 3 bases and 2 bases respectively, with 10 bases between them. This CDR3 has 14 residues. For this clonotype: Its antigen is undetermined.

Overall study results and limits: Multiple sclerosis was associated with a significant reduction in normalized Chao1 diversity relative to controls. Five or six TRBV segments were more frequent in patients than controls; TRBV5-6, TRBV5-1 and TRBV20-1 belonged to this group.

Tagging with unique molecular identifiers was a feature of the TCR beta cDNA libraries. Each batch of about 1 to 11 million T cells produced 500,000 to 550,000 cDNA molecules. TCRdb independently ran MiXCR on the PCR reads; one entry per CDR3 protein. Altogether a few hundred thousand distinct CDR3 sequences are present, 30% to 45% being singletons, with the ten largest covering approximately 7.1%. Sequenced: blood. The rearrangement joins TRBV10-3 to TRBJ1-2, with D tentatively TRBD1 (6 bases). The sequence came from a girl aged 2 to 9 with multiple sclerosis. CDR3 nucleotides: TGTGCCATCAGTGAATACCAGGGGAACTATGGCTACACCTTC. This gives the protein CAISEYQGNYGYTF.